This T cell receptor beta chain was captured by sequencing in a study of control samples from healthy donors and cancer patients. Assay used: immunoSEQ multiplex PCR; TCRdb lists only in-frame clones, some missing. The sample consists of about 89,000 clones, around nine tenths of them appearing once. From germline, CDR1 is SGHRS and CDR2 YFSETQ. Trimming took off 3 bases at V and 7 bases at J, with 17 bases between the two ends. The CDR3 runs to 14 residues. V and J are TRBV5-1 and TRBJ2-7; perhaps TRBD1 as D (7 bases). The sequenced material came from blood. This receptor was identified in a man aged 25-40 years in good health. CDR3 nucleotides: TGCGCCAGCAGCTCGTCGGAGGGGGCAGAAGAGCAGTACTTC. Its protein product is CASSSSEGAEEQYF. The full variable domain, rest sourced from reference TRBV5-1 and TRBJ2-7, is KAGVTQTPRYLIKTRGQQVTLSCSPISGHRSVSWYQQTPGQGLQFLFEYFSETQRNKGNFPGRFSGRQFSNSRSEMNVSTLELGDSALYLCASSSSEGAEEQYFGPGTRLTVT.